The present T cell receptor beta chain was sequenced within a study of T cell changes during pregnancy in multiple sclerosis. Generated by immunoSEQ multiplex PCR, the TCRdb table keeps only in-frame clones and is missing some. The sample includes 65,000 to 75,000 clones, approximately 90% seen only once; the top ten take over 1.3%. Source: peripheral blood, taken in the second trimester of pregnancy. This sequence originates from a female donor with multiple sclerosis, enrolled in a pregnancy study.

Here the CDR3 DNA reads TGTGCCAGCAGGGGGACAGGGTGGGAGCAGCCCCAGCATTTT. It is translated as CASRGTGWEQPQHF. The V call is TRBV25-1, the J call TRBJ1-5, with 9 bases identical to TRBD1. Per the germline V gene, CDR1 is MGHDK and CDR2 is SYGVNS. CDR3 length: 14 amino acids. V lost 6 bases to trimming and J lost 7 bases; unmatched junction nucleotides: 7.